The clone carrying this T cell receptor (beta chain) has only a few counts. Antigen specificity is unknown. This sample stems from a study of blood T cells in healthy people across ages. Study results and caveats: The diversity estimates, figures obtained from one million T cells, were considered underestimates. The fall in TCR beta diversity per million T cells was roughly linear with age.

For the second PCR, which ran for about 7 to 12 cycles, a sample-barcoded 5' primer and a J-beta primer mix were used. One entry per CDR3 protein results from TCRdb running MiXCR on the 5' RACE reads. Among some 1.5 million distinct CDR3 sequences, 28% were seen once, and the ten largest hold roughly 8.2%. Sequences were obtained from blood. The sequence came from a woman under 40 in good health.

CDR3 bases: TGCGCCAGCAGCCAAACCGACAGGATATACAATGAGCAGTTCTTC. It codes for CASSQTDRIYNEQFF. This chain joins TRBV4-3 and TRBJ2-1; TRBD1 is a possible D gene (6 bases). Trimming cost V 2 bases and J 4 bases, with 12 bases left between them. The germline CDR1 and CDR2 sequences are LGHNA and YSLEER. The CDR3 extends over 15 amino acids.